The clone carrying this T cell receptor beta chain has just a few counts. These data are taken from a study of cytotoxic CD8 clonotypes in ibrutinib-treated CLL. Sequencing used immunoSEQ multiplex PCR; TCRdb keeps in-frame clones, though not all of them. The sample has tens of thousands of clones, about two thirds seen once. The CDR3 contains 15 residues. After removal of 5 bases from V and 5 bases from J, the junction contained 10 bases not matched to a gene. The germline V gene encodes CDR1 MNHNS and CDR2 SASEGT. The sequence was obtained from a human donor with chronic lymphocytic leukemia. The V call is TRBV6-1, the J call TRBJ2-5, with 8 nucleotides matching TRBD1. The source material was PBMCs, sampled at disease progression, from a patient treated with ibrutinib. CDR3 coding DNA: TGTGCCAGCAGTCCGTCACAGGGGGTCGGGGAGACCCAGTACTTC. Translation gives CASSPSQGVGETQYF.